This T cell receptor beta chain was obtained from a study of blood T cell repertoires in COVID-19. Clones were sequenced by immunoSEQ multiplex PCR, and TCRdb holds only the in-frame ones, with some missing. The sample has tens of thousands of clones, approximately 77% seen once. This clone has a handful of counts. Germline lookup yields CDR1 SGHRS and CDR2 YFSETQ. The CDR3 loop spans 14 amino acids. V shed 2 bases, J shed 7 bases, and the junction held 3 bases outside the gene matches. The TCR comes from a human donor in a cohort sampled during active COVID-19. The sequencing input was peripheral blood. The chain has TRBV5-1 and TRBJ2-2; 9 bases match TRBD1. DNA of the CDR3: TGCGCCAGCAGCTTAGGACAGGGGCACGGGGAGCTGTTTTTT. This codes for CASSLGQGHGELFF.